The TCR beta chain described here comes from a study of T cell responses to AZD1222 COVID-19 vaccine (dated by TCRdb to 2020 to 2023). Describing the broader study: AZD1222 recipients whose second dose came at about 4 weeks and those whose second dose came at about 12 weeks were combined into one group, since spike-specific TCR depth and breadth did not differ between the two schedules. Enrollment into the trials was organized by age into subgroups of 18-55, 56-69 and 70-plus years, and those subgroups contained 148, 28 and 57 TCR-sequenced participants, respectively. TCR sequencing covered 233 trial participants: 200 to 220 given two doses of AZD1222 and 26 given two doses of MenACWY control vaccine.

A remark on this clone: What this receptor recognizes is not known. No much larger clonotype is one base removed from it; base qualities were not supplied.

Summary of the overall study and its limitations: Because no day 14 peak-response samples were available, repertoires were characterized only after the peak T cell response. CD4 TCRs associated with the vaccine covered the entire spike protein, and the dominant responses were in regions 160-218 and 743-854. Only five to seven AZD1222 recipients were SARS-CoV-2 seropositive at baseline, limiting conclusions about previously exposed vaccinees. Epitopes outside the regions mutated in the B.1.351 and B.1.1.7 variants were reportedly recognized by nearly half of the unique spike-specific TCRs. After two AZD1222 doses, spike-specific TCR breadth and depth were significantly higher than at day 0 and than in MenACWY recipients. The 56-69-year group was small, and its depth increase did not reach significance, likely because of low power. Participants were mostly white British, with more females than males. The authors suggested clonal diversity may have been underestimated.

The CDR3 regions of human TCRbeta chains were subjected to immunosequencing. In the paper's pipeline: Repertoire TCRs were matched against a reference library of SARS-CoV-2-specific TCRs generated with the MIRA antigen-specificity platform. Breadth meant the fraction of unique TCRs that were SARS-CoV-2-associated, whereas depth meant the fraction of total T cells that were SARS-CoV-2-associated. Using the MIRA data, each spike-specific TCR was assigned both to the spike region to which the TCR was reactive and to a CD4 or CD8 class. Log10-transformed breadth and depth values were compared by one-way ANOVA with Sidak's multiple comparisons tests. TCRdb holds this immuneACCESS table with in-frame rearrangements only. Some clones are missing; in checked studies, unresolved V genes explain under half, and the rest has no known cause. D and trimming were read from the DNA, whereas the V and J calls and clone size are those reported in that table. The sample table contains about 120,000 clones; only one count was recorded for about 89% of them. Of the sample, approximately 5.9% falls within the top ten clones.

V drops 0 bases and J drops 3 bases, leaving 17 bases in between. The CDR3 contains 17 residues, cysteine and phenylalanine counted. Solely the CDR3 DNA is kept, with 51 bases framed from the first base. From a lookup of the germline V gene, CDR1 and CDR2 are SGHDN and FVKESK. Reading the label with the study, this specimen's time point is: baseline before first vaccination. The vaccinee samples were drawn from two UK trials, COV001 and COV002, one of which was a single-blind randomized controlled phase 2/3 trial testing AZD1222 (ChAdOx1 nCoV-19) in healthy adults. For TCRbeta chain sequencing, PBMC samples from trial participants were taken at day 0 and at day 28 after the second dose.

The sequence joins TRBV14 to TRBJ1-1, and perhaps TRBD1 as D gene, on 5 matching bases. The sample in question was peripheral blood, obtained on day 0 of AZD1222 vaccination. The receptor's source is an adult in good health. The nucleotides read TGTGCCAGCAGCCAAGATACGGGCGGGGCGGAGGACACTGAAGCTTTCTTT. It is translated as CASSQDTGGAEDTEAFF.